This T cell receptor (beta chain) is from a study of human T cells and chemical hapten exposure. Study conclusions and caveats: In comparison with controls, expanded TCRs gave rise to a significantly larger number of large CDR3 similarity clusters. Alopecia affected the donors, so their immune response may differ from healthy people's.

TCRdb ran MiXCR on the RACE reads and lists one entry per CDR3 protein. The sample yields more than 300,000 distinct CDR3 sequences, less than 6.5% seen once. V gave up 2 bases and J gave up 3 bases, with 8 bases separating them. The CDR3 runs to 13 residues. The V gene's germline CDR1 is MNHEY and CDR2 SVGAGI. This clonotype has a handful of counts. As yet, its antigen is unknown. Time point here: pre-sensitization, week 0. The treatment: therapeutic diphenylcyclopropenone sensitization with weekly scalp DPC. Ahead of applying each patch test, blood was sampled. V is TRBV6-5 and J is TRBJ2-7; D may correspond to TRBD1 or TRBD2 (5 bases each). The material sequenced was whole blood, taken in connection with sensitization to the hapten diphenylcyclopropenone (DPC). This sequence was found in a woman between 45 and 65 years old with alopecia areata. Some clones in this sample may be carry-over from other donors' samples. The CDR3 spells CASSYGGVYEQYF. CDR3 DNA: TGTGCCAGCAGTTACGGGGGTGTCTACGAGCAGTACTTC.